This T cell receptor beta chain came from a study of T cell responses to AZD1222 COVID-19 vaccine. Profiled with immunoSEQ multiplex PCR; TCRdb holds only in-frame clones, not every one. The data show 55,000 to 75,000 clones, around 84% seen once. Overall study findings and caveats: White British people made up most donors, females outnumbered males, and clonal diversity was possibly underestimated. Only six or seven AZD1222 recipients tested seropositive at baseline. CD4 TCRs associated with vaccination spanned spike, dominating at 160-218 and 743-854.

A remark on this clone: The antigen is not known.

The sequence was obtained from an adult in good health. The source was peripheral blood, collected on day 0 of AZD1222 vaccination.

CDR3 DNA: TGTGCCAGCAGGCTAGCGGGATCTGGTGAGCAGTTCTTC. As protein: CASRLAGSGEQFF. V usage is TRBV2 and J usage is TRBJ2-1; TRBD2 matches 9 bases. CDR3 length: 13 amino acids. Germline trimming cut 6 bases from V and 9 bases from J; bases unmatched to any gene: 6. CDR1 SNHLY and CDR2 FYNNEI come from the germline V gene.